This T cell receptor beta chain is drawn from a study of T cells in Graves' hyperthyroidism and ophthalmopathy. In the study overall: Peripheral blood samples were taken at initial diagnosis, prior to any treatment.

This clonotype showed up just a few times. Cells are PBMCs isolated from 10 ml of fresh blood. Amplification of TCR beta CDR3 regions used RNA as the template. The HTBI set primed first-round TCR CDR3 RT-PCR. TCRdb ran MiXCR on the multiplex PCR reads and lists one entry per CDR3 protein. The sample includes roughly 400,000 distinct CDR3 sequences, over 11% of them seen just once. The germline V gene encodes CDR1 MDHEN and CDR2 SYDVKM. The CDR3 has 14 amino acids. V was clipped by 2 bases and J by 4 bases, with 10 bases between them. Sample: blood. The receptor's source is a man aged 50-59 years with Graves' ophthalmopathy. The V and J genes are TRBV28 and TRBJ2-3; D may correspond to TRBD1 or TRBD2 (5 bases each). The CDR3 protein is CASSLEGTSDTQYF. Here the CDR3 DNA reads TGTGCCAGCAGTTTAGAAGGGACCTCAGATACGCAGTATTTT. Full variable domain (outside the CDR3, taken from reference TRBV28 and TRBJ2-3): DVKVTQSSRYLVKRTGEKVFLECVQDMDHENMFWYRQDPGLGLRLIYFSYDVKMKEKGDIPEGYSVSREKKERFSLILESASTNQTSMYLCASSLEGTSDTQYFGPGTRLTVL.